This T cell receptor (beta chain) came from a study of T cell responses to AZD1222 COVID-19 vaccine. CDR3 length equals 16 residues. V shed 0 bases and J 7 bases; nucleotides not matched to a gene: 6. CDR1 and CDR2 from the germline V gene are MNHNY and SVGAGI (reference sequence). Method: immunoSEQ multiplex PCR; TCRdb's copy keeps in-frame clones and lacks some. The sample has approximately 170,000 clones, about 91% seen once; the top ten hold around 1%. The genes are TRBV6-6 and TRBJ1-4; TRBD1 matches at 9 bases. The receptor's source is an adult who received the AZD1222 COVID-19 vaccine. This specimen consisted of peripheral blood, obtained 28 days after the second AZD1222 dose. The CDR3 bases are TGTGCCAGCAGTTACTCGCGGGGACAGGGAGGTGAAAAACTGTTTTTT. This translates into CASSYSRGQGGEKLFF.